The clone carrying this T cell receptor (beta chain) has only a few counts. These data come from a study of shared T cell receptors in the human thymus. Assay: immunoSEQ multiplex PCR; the TCRdb copy retains only in-frame clones and omits some. The sample lists roughly 560,000 clones; around 78% were seen once. The CDR3 contains 17 residues. The J segment lost 5 bases and the V segment lost 7 bases, leaving 12 bases of the junction unmatched. From germline, CDR1 is SNHLY and CDR2 FYNNEI. These data also featured in a second study, about human thymus T cells. This second report adds: Resections from corrective heart surgery supplied the thymus tissue. What appeared biased in thymic and blood repertoires was the usage of V and J genes. Related studies noted strongly shared thymic repertoires across unrelated people.

The rearrangement joins TRBV2 to TRBJ2-3; 13 nucleotides match TRBD2. The clonotype originates from a boy in the first two years of life with a congenital heart defect. The sequenced sample was thymocytes. As DNA, the CDR3 is TGTGCCAGCACTAATCCCGGGACTAGCGGGATGTTAGATACGCAGTATTTT. This translates into CASTNPGTSGMLDTQYF. The full variable domain, with the rest looked up from reference TRBV2 and TRBJ2-3, is EPEVTQTPSHQVTQMGQEVILRCVPISNHLYFYWYRQILGQKVEFLVSFYNNEISEKSEIFDDQFSVERPDGSNFTLKIRSTKLEDSAMYFCASTNPGTSGMLDTQYFGPGTRLTVL.